The clone carrying this TCR beta chain was seen once. This entry comes from a study of cytomegalovirus exposure and HLA in healthy donors. PCR involved 60 Vbeta and 13 Jbeta primers. The data were produced by immunoSEQ multiplex PCR, yet TCRdb's version contains in-frame clones alone and is incomplete. In the table there are more than 110,000 clones, around 80% of which are singletons. The CDR3 consists of 15 residues. V lost 5 bases and J lost 1; bases outside the gene matches: 4. Germline CDR1 reads LGHNA; CDR2 reads YSLEER. Sample: PBMCs. The source is a male donor in good health and CMV-seronegative. This rearrangement joins TRBV4-3 to TRBJ1-4; 7 bases match TRBD1. The CDR3: CASSSQGVTNEKLFF. The CDR3, as DNA: TGCGCCAGCAGCTCCCAGGGGGTAACTAATGAAAAACTGTTTTTT.